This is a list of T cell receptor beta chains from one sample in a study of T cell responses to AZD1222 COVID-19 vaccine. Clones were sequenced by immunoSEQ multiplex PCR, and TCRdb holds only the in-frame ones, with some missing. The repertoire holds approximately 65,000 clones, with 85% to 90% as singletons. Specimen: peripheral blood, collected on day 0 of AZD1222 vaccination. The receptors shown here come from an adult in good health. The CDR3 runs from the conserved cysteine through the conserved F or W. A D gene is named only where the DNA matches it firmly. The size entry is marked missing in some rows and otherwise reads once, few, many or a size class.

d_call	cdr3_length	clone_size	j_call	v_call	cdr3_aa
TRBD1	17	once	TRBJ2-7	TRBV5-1	CASSLFPGTGTGYEQYF
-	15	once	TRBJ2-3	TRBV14	CASSPFSLITDTQYF
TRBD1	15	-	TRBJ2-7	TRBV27	CASSLRQGGSYEQYF
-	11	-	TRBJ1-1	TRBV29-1	CSSSRSTEAFF
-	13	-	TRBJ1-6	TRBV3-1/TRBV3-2	CASSQGRNSPLHF
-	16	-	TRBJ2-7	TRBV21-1	CASSKSTGQPHHEQYF
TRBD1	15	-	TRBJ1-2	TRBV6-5	CASRPSGGPNYGYTF
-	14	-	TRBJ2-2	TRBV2	CASSSQGPTGELFF
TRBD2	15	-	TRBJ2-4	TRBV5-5	CASTGLAGVEDIQYF
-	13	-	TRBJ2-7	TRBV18	CASSPGRVDEQYF
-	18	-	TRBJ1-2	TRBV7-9	CASSLSIVSKTHNYGYTF
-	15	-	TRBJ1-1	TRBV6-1	CASSEEVGQGTEAFF
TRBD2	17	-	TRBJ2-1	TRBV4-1	CASSPRGAGTTYNEQFF
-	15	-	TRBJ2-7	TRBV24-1	CATSDFSRGSYEQYF
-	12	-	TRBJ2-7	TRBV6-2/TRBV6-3	CASSFPPYEQYF
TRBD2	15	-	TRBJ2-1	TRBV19	CASLQRGGPGNEQFF
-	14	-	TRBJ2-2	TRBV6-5	CASSYLGASGELFF
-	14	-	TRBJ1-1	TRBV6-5	CASITRGGRTEAFF
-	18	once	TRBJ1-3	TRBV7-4	CASSSTGGRPFSGNTIYF
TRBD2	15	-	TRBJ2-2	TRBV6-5	CASSISGSGTGELFF
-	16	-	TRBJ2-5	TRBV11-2	CASSGLRGRTQETQYF
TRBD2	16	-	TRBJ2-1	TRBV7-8	CASSLARLAAYNEQFF
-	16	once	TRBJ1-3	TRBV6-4	CASSSSRESTGNTIYF
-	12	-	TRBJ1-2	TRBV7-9	CASSTGFYGYTF
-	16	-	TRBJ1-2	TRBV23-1	CASSRIRALRDYGYTF
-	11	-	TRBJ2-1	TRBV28	CASSPGNEQFF
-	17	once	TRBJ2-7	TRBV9	CASSVAAQTGGYYEQYF
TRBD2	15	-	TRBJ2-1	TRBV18	CASSPGLAGVNEQFF
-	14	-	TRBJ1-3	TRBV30	CAWSVKVEGNTIYF
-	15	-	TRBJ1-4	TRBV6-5	CASSTTGNGNEKLFF
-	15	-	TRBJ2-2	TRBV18	CASSPGDGNTGELFF
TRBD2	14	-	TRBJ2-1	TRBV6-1	CASSEGPGGNEQFF
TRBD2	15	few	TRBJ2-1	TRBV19	CASSPGTSGSDEQFF
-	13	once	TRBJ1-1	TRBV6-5	CASKARLNTEAFF
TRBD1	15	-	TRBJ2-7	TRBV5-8	CASSSPGQGSYEQYF
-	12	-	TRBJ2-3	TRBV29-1	CSVEASTDTQYF
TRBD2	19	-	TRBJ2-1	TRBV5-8	CASSFQIRGSGRSYNEQFF
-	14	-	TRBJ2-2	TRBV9	CASSVGRVSGELFF
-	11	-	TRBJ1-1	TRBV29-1	CSVERYTEAFF
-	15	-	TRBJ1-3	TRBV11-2	CASSWTTGSGNTIYF
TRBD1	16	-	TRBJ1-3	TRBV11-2	CASNPGQGLAGNTIYF
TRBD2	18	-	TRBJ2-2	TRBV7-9	CASSGRDVTSENTGELFF
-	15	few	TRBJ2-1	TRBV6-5	CASSYSKQAVGEQFF
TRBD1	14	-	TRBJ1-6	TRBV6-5	CASSPRTGQAPLHF
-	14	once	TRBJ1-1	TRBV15	CATGRGGLNTEAFF
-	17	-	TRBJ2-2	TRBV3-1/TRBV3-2	CASSQNAWTGGDGELFF
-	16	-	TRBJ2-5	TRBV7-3	CASSLHGAAGQETQYF
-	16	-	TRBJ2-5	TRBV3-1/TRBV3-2	CASSQPSNYNQETQYF
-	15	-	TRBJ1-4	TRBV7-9	CASSLIRASDEKLFF
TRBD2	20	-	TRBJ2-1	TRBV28	CASSFPLAGGPRGGYNEQFF
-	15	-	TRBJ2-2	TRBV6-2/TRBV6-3	CASSRRVRGTGELFF
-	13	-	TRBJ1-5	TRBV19	CASSIAVGQPQHF
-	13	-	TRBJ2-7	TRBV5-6	CASSLGQLYEQYF
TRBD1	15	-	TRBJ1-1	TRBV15	CATSRRTGKNTEAFF
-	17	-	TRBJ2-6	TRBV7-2	CASSFIGGAHGANVLTF
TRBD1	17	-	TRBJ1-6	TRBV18	CASSRLQGAENNSPLHF
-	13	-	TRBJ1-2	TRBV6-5	CASRPQGGYGYTF
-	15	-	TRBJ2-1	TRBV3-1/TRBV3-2	CASSQVSGYYNEQFF
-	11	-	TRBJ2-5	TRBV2	CASRSSATQYF